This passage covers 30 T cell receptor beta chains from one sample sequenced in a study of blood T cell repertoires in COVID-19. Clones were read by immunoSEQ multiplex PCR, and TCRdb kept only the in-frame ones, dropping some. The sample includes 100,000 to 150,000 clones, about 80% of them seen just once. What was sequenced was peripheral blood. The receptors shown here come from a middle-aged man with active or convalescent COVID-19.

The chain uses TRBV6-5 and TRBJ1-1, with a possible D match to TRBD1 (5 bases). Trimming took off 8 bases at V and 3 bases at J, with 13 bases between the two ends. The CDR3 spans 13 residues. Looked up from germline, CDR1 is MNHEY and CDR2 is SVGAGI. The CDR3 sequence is CASEAGVDTEAFF. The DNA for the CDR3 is TGTGCCAGCGAAGCGGGGGTGGACACTGAAGCTTTCTTT.

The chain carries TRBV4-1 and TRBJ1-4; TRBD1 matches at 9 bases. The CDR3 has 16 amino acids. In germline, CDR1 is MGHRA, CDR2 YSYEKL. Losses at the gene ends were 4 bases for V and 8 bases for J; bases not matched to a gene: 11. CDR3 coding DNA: TGCGCCAGCAGCCCACGAGAACGGACAGGGGACGAAAAACTGTTTTTT. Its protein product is CASSPRERTGDEKLFF.

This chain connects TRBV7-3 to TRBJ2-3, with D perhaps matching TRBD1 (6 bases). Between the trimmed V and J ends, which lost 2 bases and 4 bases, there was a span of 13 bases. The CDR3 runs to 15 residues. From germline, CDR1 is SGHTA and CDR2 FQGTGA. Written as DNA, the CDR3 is TGTGCCAGCAGCTTAGGTGGGGGCTCCCCAGATACGCAGTATTTT. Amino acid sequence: CASSLGGGSPDTQYF.

CDR3 in amino acids: CASNFAGAEGQPAKNIQYF. CDR3 coding DNA: TGTGCCAGTAATTTTGCTGGAGCTGAGGGACAGCCGGCCAAAAACATTCAGTACTTC. The gene calls are TRBV19 and TRBJ2-4; 7 bases agree with TRBD1. The CDR3 consists of 19 residues. From germline, CDR1 is LNHDA and CDR2 SQIVND (reference sequence). With V trimmed by 7 bases and J by 1 base, 19 bases remained unmatched.

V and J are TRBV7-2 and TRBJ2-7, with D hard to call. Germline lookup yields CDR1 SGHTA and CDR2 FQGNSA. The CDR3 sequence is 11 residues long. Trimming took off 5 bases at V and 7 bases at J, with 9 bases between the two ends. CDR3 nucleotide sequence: TGTGCCAGCAGCCCTCAGAAGGAGCAGTACTTC. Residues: CASSPQKEQYF.

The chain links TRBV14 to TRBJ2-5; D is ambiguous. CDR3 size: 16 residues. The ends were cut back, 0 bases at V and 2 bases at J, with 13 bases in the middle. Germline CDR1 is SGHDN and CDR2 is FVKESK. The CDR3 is CASSQDRGSMQETQYF. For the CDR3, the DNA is TGTGCCAGCAGCCAAGATCGTGGCAGTATGCAAGAGACCCAGTACTTC.

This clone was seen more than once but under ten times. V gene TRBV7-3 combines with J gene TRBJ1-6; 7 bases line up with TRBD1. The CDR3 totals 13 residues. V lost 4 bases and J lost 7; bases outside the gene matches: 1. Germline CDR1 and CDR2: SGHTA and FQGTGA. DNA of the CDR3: TGTGCCAGCAGCTCGACAGGGAATTCACCCCTCCACTTT. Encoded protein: CASSSTGNSPLHF. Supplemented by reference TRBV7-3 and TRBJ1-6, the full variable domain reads GAGVSQTPSNKVTEKGKYVELRCDPISGHTALYWYRQSLGQGPEFLIYFQGTGAADDSGLPNDRFFAVRPEGSVSTLKIQRTERGDSAVYLCASSSTGNSPLHFGNGTRLTVT.

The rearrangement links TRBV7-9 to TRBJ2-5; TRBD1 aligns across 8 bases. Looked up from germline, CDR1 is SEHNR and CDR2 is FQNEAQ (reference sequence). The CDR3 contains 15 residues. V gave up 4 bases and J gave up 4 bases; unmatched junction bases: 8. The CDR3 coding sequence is TGTGCCAGCAGCTCGGGACAGGAAATTCGAGAGACCCAGTACTTC. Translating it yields CASSSGQEIRETQYF.

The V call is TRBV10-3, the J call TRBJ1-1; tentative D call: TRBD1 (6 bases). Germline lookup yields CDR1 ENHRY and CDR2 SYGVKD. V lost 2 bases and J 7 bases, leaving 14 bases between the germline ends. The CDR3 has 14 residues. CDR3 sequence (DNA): TGTGCCATCAGTGAGGTCAGGGGAAGGGATGAAGCTTTCTTT. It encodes CAISEVRGRDEAFF.

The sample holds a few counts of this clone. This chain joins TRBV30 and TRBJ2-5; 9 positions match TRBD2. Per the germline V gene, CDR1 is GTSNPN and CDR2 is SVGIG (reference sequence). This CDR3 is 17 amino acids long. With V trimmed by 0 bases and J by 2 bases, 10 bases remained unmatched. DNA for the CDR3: TGTGCCTGGAGTGTACCGCCTAGCGGGGTGAAACAAGAGACCCAGTACTTC. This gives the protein CAWSVPPSGVKQETQYF. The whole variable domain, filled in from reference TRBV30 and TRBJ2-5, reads SQTIHQWPATLVQPVGSPLSLECTVEGTSNPNLYWYRQAAGRGLQLLFYSVGIGQISSEVPQNLSASRPQDRQFILSSKKLLLSDSGFYLCAWSVPPSGVKQETQYFGPGTRLLVL.

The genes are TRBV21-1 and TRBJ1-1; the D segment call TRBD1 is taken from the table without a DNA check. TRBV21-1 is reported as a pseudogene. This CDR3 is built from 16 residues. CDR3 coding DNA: TGTGCCAGCAGCAAAGAGGGGACAGGGGGCTGGACTGAAGCTTTCTTT. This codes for CASSKEGTGGWTEAFF.

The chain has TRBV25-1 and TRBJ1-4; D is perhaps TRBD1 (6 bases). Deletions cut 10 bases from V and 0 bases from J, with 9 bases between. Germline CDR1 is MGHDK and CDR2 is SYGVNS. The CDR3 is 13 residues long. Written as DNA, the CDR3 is TGTGCCAACAGGACAGCAACTAATGAAAAACTGTTTTTT. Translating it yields CANRTATNEKLFF. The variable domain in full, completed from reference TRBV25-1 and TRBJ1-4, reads EADIYQTPRYLVIGTGKKITLECSQTMGHDKMYWYQQDPGMELHLIHYSYGVNSTEKGDLSSESTVSRIRTEHFPLTLESARPSHTSQYLCANRTATNEKLFFGSGTQLSVL.

CDR3: CASSLLRNTGELFF. The CDR3 DNA reads TGTGCCAGCAGCTTACTCAGGAACACCGGGGAGCTGTTTTTT. The chain recombines TRBV7-2 with TRBJ2-2, with D uncertain. With 2 bases removed from V and 1 base from J, the gap between germline ends came to 5 bases. Per germline, CDR1 SGHTA and CDR2 FQGNSA. The CDR3 runs 14 residues.

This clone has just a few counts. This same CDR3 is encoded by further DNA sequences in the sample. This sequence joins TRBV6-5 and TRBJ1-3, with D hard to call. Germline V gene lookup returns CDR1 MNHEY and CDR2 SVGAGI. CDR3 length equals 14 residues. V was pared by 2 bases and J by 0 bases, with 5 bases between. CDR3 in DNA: TGTGCCAGCAGTTACCGGGGCTCTGGAAACACCATATATTTT. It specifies CASSYRGSGNTIYF.

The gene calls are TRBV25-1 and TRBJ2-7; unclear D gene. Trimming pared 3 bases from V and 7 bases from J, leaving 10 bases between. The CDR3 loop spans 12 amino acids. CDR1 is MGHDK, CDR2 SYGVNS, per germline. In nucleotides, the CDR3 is TGTGCCAGCAGTGAGGCAGGTCCGGAGCAGTACTTC. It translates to CASSEAGPEQYF.

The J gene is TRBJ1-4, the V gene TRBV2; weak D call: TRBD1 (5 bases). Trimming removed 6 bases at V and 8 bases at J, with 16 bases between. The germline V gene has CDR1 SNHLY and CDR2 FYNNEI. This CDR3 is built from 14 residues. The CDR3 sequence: CASSEGLPGEKLFF. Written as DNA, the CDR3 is TGTGCCAGCAGCGAGGGACTCCCTGGGGAAAAACTGTTTTTT. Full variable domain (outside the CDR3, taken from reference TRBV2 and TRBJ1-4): EPEVTQTPSHQVTQMGQEVILRCVPISNHLYFYWYRQILGQKVEFLVSFYNNEISEKSEIFDDQFSVERPDGSNFTLKIRSTKLEDSAMYFCASSEGLPGEKLFFGSGTQLSVL.

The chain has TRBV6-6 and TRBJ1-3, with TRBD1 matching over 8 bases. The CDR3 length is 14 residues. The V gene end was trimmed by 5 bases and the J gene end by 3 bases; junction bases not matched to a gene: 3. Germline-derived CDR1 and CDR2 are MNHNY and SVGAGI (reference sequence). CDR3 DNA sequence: TGTGCCAGCAGTGACAGGGGCCGTGGAAACACCATATATTTT. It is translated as CASSDRGRGNTIYF.

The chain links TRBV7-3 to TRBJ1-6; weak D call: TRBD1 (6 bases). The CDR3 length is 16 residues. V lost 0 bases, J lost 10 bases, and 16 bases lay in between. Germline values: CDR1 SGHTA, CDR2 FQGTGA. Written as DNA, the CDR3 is TGTGCCAGCAGCTTAACCCCCGGGACAAACGGATCACCCCTCCACTTT. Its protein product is CASSLTPGTNGSPLHF.

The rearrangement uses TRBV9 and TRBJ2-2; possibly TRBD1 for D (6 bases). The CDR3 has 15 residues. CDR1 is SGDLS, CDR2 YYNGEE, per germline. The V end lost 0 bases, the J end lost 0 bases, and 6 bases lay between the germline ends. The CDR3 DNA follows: TGTGCCAGCAGCGTAGGGACAGCGAACACCGGGGAGCTGTTTTTT. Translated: CASSVGTANTGELFF.

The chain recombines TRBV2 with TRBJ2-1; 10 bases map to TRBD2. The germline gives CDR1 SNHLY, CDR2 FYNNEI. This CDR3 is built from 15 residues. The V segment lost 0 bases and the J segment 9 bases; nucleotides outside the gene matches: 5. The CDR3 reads CASSEAPSGGSEQFF. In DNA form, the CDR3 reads TGTGCCAGCAGTGAAGCGCCTAGCGGGGGCTCTGAGCAGTTCTTC.

The CDR3 loop reads CASGPGGFSYEQYF. The CDR3 DNA sequence: TGTGCCAGCGGCCCAGGGGGGTTCTCCTACGAGCAGTACTTC. The chain couples TRBV11-1 to TRBJ2-7; a weak D match, TRBD1 (7 bases). Germline V gene data show CDR1 as SGHAT and CDR2 as FQDESV (reference sequence). CDR3 size: 14 residues. The V end was cut by 8 bases, the J end by 0 bases, with 14 bases between.

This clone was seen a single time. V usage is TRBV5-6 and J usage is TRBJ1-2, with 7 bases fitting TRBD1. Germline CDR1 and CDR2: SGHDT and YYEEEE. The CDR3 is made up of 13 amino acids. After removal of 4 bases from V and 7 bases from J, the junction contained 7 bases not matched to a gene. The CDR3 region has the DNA TGTGCCAGCAGCATCCAGACAGGGTTTGGCTACACCTTC. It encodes CASSIQTGFGYTF.

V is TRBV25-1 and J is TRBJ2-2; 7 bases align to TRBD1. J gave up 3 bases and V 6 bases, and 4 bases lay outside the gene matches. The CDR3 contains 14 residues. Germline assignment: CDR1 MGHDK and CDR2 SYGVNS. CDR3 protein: CASRRDRDTGELFF. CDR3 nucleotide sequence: TGTGCCAGCAGGAGGGACAGAGACACCGGGGAGCTGTTTTTT.

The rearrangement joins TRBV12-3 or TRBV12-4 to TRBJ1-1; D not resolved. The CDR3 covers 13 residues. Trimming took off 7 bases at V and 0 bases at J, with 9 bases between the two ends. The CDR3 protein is CASKEQLNTEAFF. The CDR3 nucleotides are TGTGCCAGCAAGGAGCAGTTGAACACTGAAGCTTTCTTT.

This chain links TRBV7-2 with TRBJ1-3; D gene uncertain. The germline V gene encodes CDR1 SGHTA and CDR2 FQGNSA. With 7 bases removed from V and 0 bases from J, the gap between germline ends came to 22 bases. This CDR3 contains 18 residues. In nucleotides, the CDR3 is TGTGCCAGCACCTCTATCGTGGGTGACCCTAGCTCTGGAAACACCATATATTTT. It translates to CASTSIVGDPSSGNTIYF.

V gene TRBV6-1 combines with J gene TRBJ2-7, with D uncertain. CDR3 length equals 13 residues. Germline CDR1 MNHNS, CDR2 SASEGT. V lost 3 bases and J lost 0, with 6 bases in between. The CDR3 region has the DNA TGTGCCAGCAGTGATATGAGCTCCTACGAGCAGTACTTC. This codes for CASSDMSSYEQYF.

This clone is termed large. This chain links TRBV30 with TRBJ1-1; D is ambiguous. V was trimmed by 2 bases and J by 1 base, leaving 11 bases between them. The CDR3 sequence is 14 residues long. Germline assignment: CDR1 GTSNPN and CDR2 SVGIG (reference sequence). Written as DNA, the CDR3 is TGTGCCTGGAGTACCCATGAGCCGAACACTGAAGCTTTCTTT. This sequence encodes CAWSTHEPNTEAFF.

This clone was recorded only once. CDR3 amino acids: CASGTGTGRETQYF. The CDR3 region has the DNA TGTGCTAGCGGAACCGGGACAGGAAGAGAGACCCAGTACTTC. The chain joins TRBV7-7 to TRBJ2-5, with TRBD1 identical over 8 bases. The CDR3 is 14 amino acids. Germline V gives CDR1 SSHAT, CDR2 FNYEAQ (reference sequence).

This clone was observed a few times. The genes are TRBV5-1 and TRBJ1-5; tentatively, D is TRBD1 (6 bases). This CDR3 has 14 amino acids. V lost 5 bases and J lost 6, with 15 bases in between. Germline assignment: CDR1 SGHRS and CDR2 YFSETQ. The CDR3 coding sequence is TGCGCCAGCAGTAGGGGGGGGCAGGGTCAGCCCCAGCATTTT. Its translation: CASSRGGQGQPQHF.

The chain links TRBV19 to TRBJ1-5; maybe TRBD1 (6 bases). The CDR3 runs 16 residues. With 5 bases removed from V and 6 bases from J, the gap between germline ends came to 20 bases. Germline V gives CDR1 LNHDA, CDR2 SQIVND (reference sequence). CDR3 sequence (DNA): TGTGCCAGTAGTCACCGGACAGCCGGGGCGGGTCAGCCCCAGCATTTT. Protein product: CASSHRTAGAGQPQHF.